One sample yielded the 14 T cell receptor beta chains listed below, sequenced in a study of cytomegalovirus exposure and HLA in healthy donors. Vbeta (60) and Jbeta (13) primers were used in the PCR. The data were produced by immunoSEQ multiplex PCR, yet TCRdb's version contains in-frame clones alone and is incomplete. The sample has over 100,000 clones, 60% to 80% seen once. Sequences were obtained from PBMCs. These receptors all come from a human donor in good health.

V gene TRBV5-1 combines with J gene TRBJ2-6; 9 bases agree with TRBD1. The CDR3 has 19 residues. Trimming at V came to 0 bases and at J to 3 bases, leaving 10 bases not matched to a gene. The germline V gene encodes CDR1 SGHRS and CDR2 YFSETQ. The CDR3: CASSLVRQGVENGANVLTF. The CDR3, as DNA: TGCGCCAGCAGCTTGGTGCGACAGGGGGTGGAGAATGGGGCCAACGTCCTGACTTTC.

This clone has a single count. This chain connects TRBV7-2 to TRBJ2-3; 12 bases fit TRBD2. The germline CDR1 and CDR2 sequences are SGHTA and FQGNSA. CDR3 length: 15 amino acids. The V segment lost 5 bases and the J segment 4 bases; nucleotides outside the gene matches: 4. The CDR3, as DNA: TGTGCCAGCAGCGGACTAGCGGGACGGGCAGATACGCAGTATTTT. Amino acid sequence: CASSGLAGRADTQYF.

The chain links TRBV29-1 to TRBJ1-1; TRBD1 matches at 10 bases. CDR1 SQVTM and CDR2 ANQGSEA come from the germline V gene. The J segment lost 4 bases and the V segment lost 7 bases, leaving 6 bases of the junction unmatched. The CDR3 extends over 13 amino acids. The CDR3 coding sequence is TGCAGCGCAAGGACAGGGGGGCTCACTGAAGCTTTCTTT. It is translated as CSARTGGLTEAFF.

The chain has TRBV27 and TRBJ2-3, with no clear D. This CDR3 comprises 14 residues. With 3 bases removed from V and 0 bases from J, the gap between germline ends came to 7 bases. CDR1 is MNHEY and CDR2 is SMNVEV in the germline V gene (reference sequence). CDR3 residues: CASSFGFSTDTQYF. DNA of the CDR3: TGTGCCAGCAGTTTCGGGTTTAGCACAGATACGCAGTATTTT.

This clone showed up just a few times. The chain recombines TRBV10-1 with TRBJ2-1, with TRBD2 matching 11 bases. Germline trimming cut 5 bases from V and 7 bases from J; bases unmatched to any gene: 16. Germline V gene lookup returns CDR1 WNHNN and CDR2 SYGVQD (reference sequence). This CDR3 is built from 18 residues. CDR3 coding DNA: TGCGCCAGCAGTCCCCAACGTTTAGCGGGAGGGGGGGGGAATGAGCAGTTCTTC. Translated: CASSPQRLAGGGGNEQFF.

This clone was observed a few times. V is TRBV5-6 and J is TRBJ2-7; TRBD2 agrees at 7 bases. After removal of 0 bases from V and 2 bases from J, the junction contained 5 bases not matched to a gene. CDR3 length: 15 amino acids. Germline V gene data show CDR1 as SGHDT and CDR2 as YYEEEE. In nucleotides, the CDR3 is TGTGCCAGCAGCTTGGTGGACGGGAGGACCTACGAGCAGTACTTC. Protein: CASSLVDGRTYEQYF. The variable domain in full, with the rest retrieved from reference TRBV5-6 and TRBJ2-7, is DAGVTQSPTHLIKTRGQQVTLRCSPKSGHDTVSWYQQALGQGPQFIFQYYEEEERQRGNFPDRFSGHQFPNYSSELNVNALLLGDSALYLCASSLVDGRTYEQYFGPGTRLTVT.

This chain links TRBV28 with TRBJ1-2; 12 nucleotides line up with TRBD1. The germline V gene encodes CDR1 MDHEN and CDR2 SYDVKM. The V segment lost 8 bases and the J segment 5 bases; nucleotides outside the gene matches: 6. This CDR3 comprises 14 residues. CDR3 amino acids: CASWGQGAGYGYTF. The CDR3 nucleotides are TGTGCCAGCTGGGGACAGGGGGCTGGATATGGCTACACCTTC.

The chain couples TRBV7-2 to TRBJ1-4; D call uncertain. The CDR3 runs to 16 residues. The germline CDR1 and CDR2 sequences are SGHTA and FQGNSA. Trimming left V 3 bases short and J 2 bases short, with 13 bases between. The CDR3 DNA sequence: TGTGCCAGCAGCTTTCGATCACGGGGTACTAATGAAAAACTGTTTTTT. This encodes CASSFRSRGTNEKLFF.

This clone showed up just once. This rearrangement joins TRBV4-1 to TRBJ2-5, with 8 bases identical to TRBD2. Germline V gene lookup returns CDR1 MGHRA and CDR2 YSYEKL. V lost 1 base to trimming and J lost 2 bases; unmatched junction nucleotides: 6. This CDR3 has 16 residues. The CDR3: CASSQGGSGDQETQYF. The CDR3 coding sequence is TGCGCCAGCAGCCAAGGAGGTAGCGGGGATCAAGAGACCCAGTACTTC.

The sample holds one count of this clone. This rearrangement joins TRBV11-2 to TRBJ2-7; weak D call: TRBD1 (6 bases). CDR1 SGHAT and CDR2 FQNNGV come from the germline V gene. The ends were cut back, 6 bases at V and 4 bases at J, with 19 bases in the middle. The CDR3 contains 15 residues. The CDR3 loop is CASSSFPYRVYEQYF. Written as DNA, the CDR3 is TGTGCCAGCAGTAGCTTCCCGTACAGGGTGTACGAGCAGTACTTC.

The V gene is TRBV6-4, the J gene TRBJ2-1, with TRBD2 matching over 14 bases. Germline CDR1 MRHNA, CDR2 SNTAGT. The CDR3 contains 16 residues. Trimming cost V 4 bases and J 6 bases; bases outside gene matches: 5. CDR3 sequence reads: CASSVTSGGAGNEQFF. CDR3 DNA sequence: TGTGCCAGCAGTGTGACTAGCGGGGGGGCGGGCAATGAGCAGTTCTTC.

The chain recombines TRBV5-4 with TRBJ2-3; 8 nucleotides match TRBD2. V lost 0 bases and J lost 11; bases outside the gene matches: 11. The CDR3 contains 15 residues. Germline assignment: CDR1 SGHNT and CDR2 YYREEE (reference sequence). The CDR3 region has the DNA TGTGCCAGCAGCTTGGAGACTAGCGCATGGGGGGGGCAGTATTTT. Protein: CASSLETSAWGGQYF.

The sample holds a few counts of this clone. Written as DNA, the CDR3 is TGTGCCAGCAGTTCGGGCGGGGGCCAAGAGACCCAGTACTTC. Translated: CASSSGGGQETQYF. This chain uses TRBV11-3 with TRBJ2-5; TRBD2 aligns across 7 bases. Germline V CDR1 and CDR2: SGHNT, YENEEA. J gave up 1 base and V 6 bases, and 5 bases lay outside the gene matches. This CDR3 contains 14 residues. Full variable domain (remainder filled in from reference TRBV11-3 and TRBJ2-5): EAGVVQSPRYKIIEKKQPVAFWCNPISGHNTLYWYLQNLGQGPELLIRYENEEAVDDSQLPKDRFSAERLKGVDSTLKIQPAELGDSAVYLCASSSGGGQETQYFGPGTRLLVL.

The rearrangement joins TRBV4-2 to TRBJ2-3; 7 bases are a match to TRBD2. The CDR3 contains 18 residues. The junction had 9 bases not matched to a gene; V was cut back by 0 bases and J by 0 bases. The germline V gene encodes CDR1 LGHNA and CDR2 YNFKEQ. Here the CDR3 reads CASSQDSGQGLSTDTQYF. Written as DNA, the CDR3 is TGTGCCAGCAGCCAAGATAGCGGGCAGGGACTTAGCACAGATACGCAGTATTTT.